Presented here are 17 T cell receptor beta chains from one specimen sequenced in a study of technical replicates of blood from a handful of donors. Using immunoSEQ multiplex PCR, the repertoire was profiled, and TCRdb retains in-frame clones only, with some absent. The sample has 60,000 to 95,000 clones, roughly 91% seen once; the top ten hold roughly 0.4%. The sample taken for sequencing was T cells isolated from PBMCs. Receptors originate from a human donor in good health. Some clones in this sample may be carry-over from other donors' samples.

The chain joins TRBV4-2 to TRBJ2-7; TRBD2 agrees at 9 bases. Germline lookup yields CDR1 LGHNA and CDR2 YNFKEQ. This CDR3 is built from 18 residues. V lost 4 bases and J lost 0; bases outside the gene matches: 13. CDR3 region: CASSPLASGGPRSYEQYF. DNA for the CDR3: TGTGCCAGCAGCCCCCTAGCAAGCGGGGGGCCCCGCTCCTACGAGCAGTACTTC.

The gene calls are TRBV28 and TRBJ2-3; 11 bases are a match to TRBD2. This CDR3 comprises 16 residues. The ends lost 8 bases at V and 1 base at J; junction bases unmatched: 8. Germline V gene sequence: CDR1 MDHEN, CDR2 SYDVKM. CDR3 sequence reads: CASGSLLAGGTDTQYF. The CDR3 nucleotides are TGTGCCAGCGGATCCTTACTAGCGGGGGGCACAGATACGCAGTATTTT.

V is TRBV19 and J is TRBJ2-7, with D perhaps matching TRBD1 (6 bases). The V end lost 6 bases, the J end lost 4 bases, and 7 bases lay between the germline ends. From germline, CDR1 is LNHDA and CDR2 SQIVND (reference sequence). The CDR3 is 11 residues long. The chain's CDR3 is CASRQGYEQYF. The CDR3 bases are TGTGCCAGTAGGCAGGGGTACGAGCAGTACTTC.

J is TRBJ1-2 and V is TRBV6-5; TRBD1 is a possible D gene (5 bases). CDR1 and CDR2 (germline): MNHEY, SVGAGI. The CDR3 is made up of 13 amino acids. Trimming left V 6 bases short and J 5 bases short, with 13 bases between. The DNA of the CDR3 is TGTGCCAGCAGGCGAGAGACAGATTATGGCTACACCTTC. Encoded protein: CASRRETDYGYTF.

The chain recombines TRBV15 with TRBJ1-1, with D hard to call. V was clipped by 7 bases and J by 1 base, with 10 bases between them. Looked up from germline, CDR1 is LNHNV and CDR2 is YYDKDF (reference sequence). The CDR3 spans 13 residues. The CDR3 DNA reads TGTGCCACCACCCTAAGAGGGAACACTGAAGCTTTCTTT. Encoded protein: CATTLRGNTEAFF.

The chain joins TRBV28 to TRBJ1-5; TRBD1 might be the D (5 bases). CDR1 MDHEN and CDR2 SYDVKM come from the germline V gene. Trimming removed 5 bases from V and 3 bases from J, with 26 bases in between. CDR3 size: 19 residues. The CDR3 region is CASSIDSRARKIDNQPQHF. CDR3 DNA sequence: TGTGCCAGCAGTATCGACAGCCGGGCGAGGAAGATTGACAATCAGCCCCAGCATTTT.

In its sample, this clone was seen a few times. The chain recombines TRBV5-4 with TRBJ1-6; tentative D call: TRBD1 (6 bases). The CDR3 has 16 residues. The germline V gene encodes CDR1 SGHNT and CDR2 YYREEE (reference sequence). V was cut by 3 bases and J by 0 bases, with 10 bases left in between. CDR3 region: CASSYGQSSYNSPLHF. CDR3 nucleotides: TGTGCCAGCAGCTACGGACAGAGCTCCTATAATTCACCCCTCCACTTT. The full variable domain, its missing parts supplied by reference TRBV5-4 and TRBJ1-6, is ETGVTQSPTHLIKTRGQQVTLRCSSQSGHNTVSWYQQALGQGPQFIFQYYREEENGRGNFPPRFSGLQFPNYSSELNVNALELDDSALYLCASSYGQSSYNSPLHFGNGTRLTVT.

The chain has TRBV15 and TRBJ2-7; 10 bases are shared with TRBD2. Germline V gene sequence: CDR1 LNHNV, CDR2 YYDKDF (reference sequence). Losses at the gene ends were 0 bases for V and 4 bases for J; bases not matched to a gene: 6. CDR3 length: 16 amino acids. In DNA form, the CDR3 reads TGTGCCACCAGCAGAGAAGGGCTAGCGGGAGCATACGAGCAGTACTTC. Amino acids: CATSREGLAGAYEQYF.

The chain employs TRBV27 and TRBJ1-4; D ambiguous. Germline-derived CDR1 and CDR2 are MNHEY and SMNVEV (reference sequence). This CDR3 spans 14 amino acids. V lost 5 bases to trimming and J lost 0 bases, with 7 bases between them. The CDR3 loop reads CASSRRATNEKLFF. CDR3 bases: TGTGCCAGCAGTAGGCGGGCAACTAATGAAAAACTGTTTTTT.

The J gene is TRBJ2-1, the V gene TRBV4-1; a possible D gene is TRBD2 (7 bases). The CDR3 loop spans 16 amino acids. The V end was cut by 0 bases, the J end by 4 bases, with 13 bases between. Germline lookup yields CDR1 MGHRA and CDR2 YSYEKL. The CDR3 sequence is CASSQDGRGQYNEQFF. DNA for the CDR3: TGCGCCAGCAGCCAAGATGGGCGGGGGCAATACAATGAGCAGTTCTTC.

The chain joins TRBV15 to TRBJ1-6, with a possible D match to TRBD1 (5 bases). CDR3 length: 14 amino acids. From germline, CDR1 is LNHNV and CDR2 YYDKDF (reference sequence). Between the trimmed V and J ends, which lost 2 bases and 10 bases, there was a span of 12 bases. The CDR3 DNA reads as TGTGCCACCAGCAGAAAAGGACAAGACTCACCCCTCCACTTT. This codes for CATSRKGQDSPLHF.

This chain joins TRBV5-1 and TRBJ2-7; 10 bases agree with TRBD2. CDR1 is SGHRS, CDR2 YFSETQ, per germline. CDR3 size: 14 residues. The V and J ends lost 0 bases and 4 bases, in that order; junction bases with no gene match: 1. CDR3 sequence: CASSLALAGYEQYF. CDR3 in DNA: TGCGCCAGCAGCTTGGCACTAGCGGGGTACGAGCAGTACTTC. Looking up the rest from reference TRBV5-1 and TRBJ2-7 gives the full variable domain: KAGVTQTPRYLIKTRGQQVTLSCSPISGHRSVSWYQQTPGQGLQFLFEYFSETQRNKGNFPGRFSGRQFSNSRSEMNVSTLELGDSALYLCASSLALAGYEQYFGPGTRLTVT.

V gene TRBV27 combines with J gene TRBJ2-2, with 10 bases identical to TRBD2. CDR3 length: 14 amino acids. Looked up from germline, CDR1 is MNHEY and CDR2 is SMNVEV (reference sequence). Trimming at V came to 7 bases and at J to 4 bases, leaving 3 bases not matched to a gene. The CDR3 is CASTKREGTGELFF. The DNA for the CDR3 is TGTGCCAGCACCAAGCGGGAGGGCACCGGGGAGCTGTTTTTT.

J is TRBJ1-1 and V is TRBV5-1; no definite D call. Germline lookup yields CDR1 SGHRS and CDR2 YFSETQ. The CDR3 totals 14 residues. Trimming left V 0 bases short and J 1 base short, with 7 bases between. The CDR3 region has the DNA TGCGCCAGCAGCTTGGATGTACAGAACACTGAAGCTTTCTTT. Its protein product is CASSLDVQNTEAFF. Together with reference TRBV5-1 and TRBJ1-1, the CDR3 gives the full variable domain: KAGVTQTPRYLIKTRGQQVTLSCSPISGHRSVSWYQQTPGQGLQFLFEYFSETQRNKGNFPGRFSGRQFSNSRSEMNVSTLELGDSALYLCASSLDVQNTEAFFGQGTRLTVV.

The chain has TRBV19 and TRBJ2-7, with a possible D match to TRBD1 (6 bases). Per the germline V gene, CDR1 is LNHDA and CDR2 is SQIVND (reference sequence). This CDR3 spans 16 amino acids. Trimming stripped 2 bases from V and 3 bases from J, with 17 bases between. The CDR3 reads CASSIYHRDQFYEQYF. In nucleotides, the CDR3 is TGTGCCAGTAGTATATACCACAGGGACCAATTCTACGAGCAGTACTTC.

The chain has TRBV29-1 and TRBJ1-1; 8 nucleotides match TRBD1. Trimming cost V 7 bases and J 1 base; bases outside gene matches: 5. CDR3 length equals 13 residues. Germline CDR1 reads SQVTM; CDR2 reads ANQGSEA. DNA for the CDR3: TGCAGCGCTCACACAGGGGGGAACACTGAAGCTTTCTTT. Protein product: CSAHTGGNTEAFF.

This clone showed up just a few times. The J gene is TRBJ1-1, the V gene TRBV4-2; D is unresolved. This CDR3 contains 13 residues. Germline V gene sequence: CDR1 LGHNA, CDR2 YNFKEQ. The V and J ends lost 0 bases and 2 bases respectively, with 4 bases between them. The CDR3 spells CASSQDINTEAFF. As DNA, the CDR3 is TGTGCCAGCAGCCAAGACATCAACACTGAAGCTTTCTTT.